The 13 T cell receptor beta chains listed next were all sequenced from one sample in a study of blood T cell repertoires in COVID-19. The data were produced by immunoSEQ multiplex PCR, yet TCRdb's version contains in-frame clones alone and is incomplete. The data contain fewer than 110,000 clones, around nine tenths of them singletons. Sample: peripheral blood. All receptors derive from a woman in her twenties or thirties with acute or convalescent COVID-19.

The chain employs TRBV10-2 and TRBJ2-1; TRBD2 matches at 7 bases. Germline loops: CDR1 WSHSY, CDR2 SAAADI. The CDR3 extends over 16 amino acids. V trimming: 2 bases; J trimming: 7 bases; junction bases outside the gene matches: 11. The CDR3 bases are TGCGCCAGCAGTGAGAGTAGTCTAGTGGGGGGGAATGAGCAGTTCTTC. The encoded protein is CASSESSLVGGNEQFF.

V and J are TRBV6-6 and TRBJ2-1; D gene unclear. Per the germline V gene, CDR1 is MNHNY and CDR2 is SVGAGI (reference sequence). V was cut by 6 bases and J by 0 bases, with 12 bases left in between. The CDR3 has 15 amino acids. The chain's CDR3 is CASRPLVASYNEQFF. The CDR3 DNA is TGTGCCAGCAGGCCCTTGGTAGCCTCCTACAATGAGCAGTTCTTC.

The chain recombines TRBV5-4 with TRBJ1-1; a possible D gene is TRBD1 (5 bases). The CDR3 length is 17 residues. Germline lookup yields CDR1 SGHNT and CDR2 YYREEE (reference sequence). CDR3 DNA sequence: TGTGCGATCTCCTGGCTCGGGGACTGGCGAGGGAACACTGAAGCTTTCTTT. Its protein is CAISWLGDWRGNTEAFF.

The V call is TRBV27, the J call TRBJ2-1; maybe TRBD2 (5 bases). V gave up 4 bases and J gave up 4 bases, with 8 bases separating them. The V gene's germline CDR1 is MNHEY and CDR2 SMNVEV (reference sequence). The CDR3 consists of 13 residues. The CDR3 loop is CASSSTSYNEQFF. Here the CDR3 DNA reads TGTGCCAGCAGTTCTACTAGTTACAATGAGCAGTTCTTC.

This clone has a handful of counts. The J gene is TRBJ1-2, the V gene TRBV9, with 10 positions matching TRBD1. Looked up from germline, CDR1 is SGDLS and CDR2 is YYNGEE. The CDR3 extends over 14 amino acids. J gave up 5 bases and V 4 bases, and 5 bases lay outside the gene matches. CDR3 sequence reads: CASSPPGQGYGYTF. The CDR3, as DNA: TGTGCCAGCAGCCCCCCGGGACAGGGGTATGGCTACACCTTC.

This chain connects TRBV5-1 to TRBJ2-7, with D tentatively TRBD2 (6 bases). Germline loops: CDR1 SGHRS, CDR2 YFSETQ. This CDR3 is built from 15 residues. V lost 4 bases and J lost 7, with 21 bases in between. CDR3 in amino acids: CASSPGTGLSREQYF. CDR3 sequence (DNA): TGCGCCAGCAGCCCCGGAACTGGACTAAGCAGGGAGCAGTACTTC.

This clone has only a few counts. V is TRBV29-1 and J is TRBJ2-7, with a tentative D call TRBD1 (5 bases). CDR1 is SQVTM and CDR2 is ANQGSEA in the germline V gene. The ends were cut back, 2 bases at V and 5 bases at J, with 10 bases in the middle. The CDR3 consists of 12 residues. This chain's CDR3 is CSVETGTDEQYF. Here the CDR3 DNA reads TGCAGCGTTGAAACAGGTACCGACGAGCAGTACTTC.

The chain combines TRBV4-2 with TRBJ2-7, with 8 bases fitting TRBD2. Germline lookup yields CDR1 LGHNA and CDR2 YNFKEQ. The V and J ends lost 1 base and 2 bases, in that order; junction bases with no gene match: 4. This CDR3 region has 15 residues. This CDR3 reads CASSQGSGVPYEQYF. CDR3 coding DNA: TGTGCCAGCAGCCAAGGTAGCGGGGTACCCTACGAGCAGTACTTC.

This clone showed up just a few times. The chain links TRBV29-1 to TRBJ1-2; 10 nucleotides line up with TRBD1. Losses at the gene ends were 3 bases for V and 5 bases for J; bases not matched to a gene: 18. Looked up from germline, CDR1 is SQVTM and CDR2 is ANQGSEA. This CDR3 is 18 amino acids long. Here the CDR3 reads CSVDIVVGQGMIQYGYTF. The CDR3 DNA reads TGCAGCGTTGATATAGTGGTGGGACAGGGGATGATCCAGTATGGCTACACCTTC.

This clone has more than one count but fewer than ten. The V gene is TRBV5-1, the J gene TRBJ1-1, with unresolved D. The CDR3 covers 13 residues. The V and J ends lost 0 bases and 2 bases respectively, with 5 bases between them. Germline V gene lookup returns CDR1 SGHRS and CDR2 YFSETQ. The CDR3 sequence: CASSLDTNTEAFF. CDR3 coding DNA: TGCGCCAGCAGCTTGGACACCAACACTGAAGCTTTCTTT. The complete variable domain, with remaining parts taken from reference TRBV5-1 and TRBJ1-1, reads KAGVTQTPRYLIKTRGQQVTLSCSPISGHRSVSWYQQTPGQGLQFLFEYFSETQRNKGNFPGRFSGRQFSNSRSEMNVSTLELGDSALYLCASSLDTNTEAFFGQGTRLTVV.

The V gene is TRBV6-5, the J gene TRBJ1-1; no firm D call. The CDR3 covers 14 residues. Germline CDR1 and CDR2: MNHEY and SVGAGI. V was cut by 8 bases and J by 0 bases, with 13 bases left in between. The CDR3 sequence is CASSVTNLNTEAFF. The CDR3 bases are TGTGCCAGCTCGGTCACGAACCTGAACACTGAAGCTTTCTTT.

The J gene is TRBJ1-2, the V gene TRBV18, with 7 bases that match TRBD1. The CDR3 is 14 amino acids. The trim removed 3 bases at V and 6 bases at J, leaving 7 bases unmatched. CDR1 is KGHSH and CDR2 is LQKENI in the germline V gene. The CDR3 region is CASSPRQGFHGYTF. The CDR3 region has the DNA TGTGCCAGCTCACCGAGACAGGGATTTCATGGCTACACCTTC.

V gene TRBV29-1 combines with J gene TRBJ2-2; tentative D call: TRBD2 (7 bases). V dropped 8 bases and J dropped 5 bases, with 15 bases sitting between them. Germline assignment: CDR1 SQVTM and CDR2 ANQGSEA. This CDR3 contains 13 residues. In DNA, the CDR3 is TGCAGCCTCAGTAGGGGGGGGACCGGGGAGCTGTTTTTT. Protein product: CSLSRGGTGELFF.